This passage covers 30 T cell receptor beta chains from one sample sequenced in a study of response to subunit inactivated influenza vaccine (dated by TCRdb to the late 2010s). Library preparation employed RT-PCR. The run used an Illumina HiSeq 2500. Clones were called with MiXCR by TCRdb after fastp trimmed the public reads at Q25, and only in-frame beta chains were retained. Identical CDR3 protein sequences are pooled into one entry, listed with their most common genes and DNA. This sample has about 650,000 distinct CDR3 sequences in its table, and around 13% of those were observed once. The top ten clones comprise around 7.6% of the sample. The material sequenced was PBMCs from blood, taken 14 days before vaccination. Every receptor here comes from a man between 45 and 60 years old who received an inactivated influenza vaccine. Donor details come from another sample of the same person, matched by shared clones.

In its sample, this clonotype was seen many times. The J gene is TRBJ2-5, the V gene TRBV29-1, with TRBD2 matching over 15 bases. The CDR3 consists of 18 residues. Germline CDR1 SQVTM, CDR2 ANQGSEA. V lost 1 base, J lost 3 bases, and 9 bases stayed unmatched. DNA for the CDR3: TGCAGCGTTGAAGTCCCGCTCTGGACTAGCGGGAGGGAAGAGACCCAGTACTTC. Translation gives CSVEVPLWTSGREETQYF. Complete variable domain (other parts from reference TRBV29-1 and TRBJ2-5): SAVISQKPSRDICQRGTSLTIQCQVDSQVTMMFWYRQQPGQSLTLIATANQGSEATYESGFVIDKFPISRPNLTFSTLTVSNMSPEDSSIYLCSVEVPLWTSGREETQYFGPGTRLLVL.

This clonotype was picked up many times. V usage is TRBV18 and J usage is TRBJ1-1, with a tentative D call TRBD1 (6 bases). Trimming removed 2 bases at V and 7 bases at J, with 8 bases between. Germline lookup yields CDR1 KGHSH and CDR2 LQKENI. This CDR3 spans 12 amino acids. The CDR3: CASSPGQFEAFF. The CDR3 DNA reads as TGTGCCAGCTCACCAGGACAGTTTGAAGCTTTCTTT.

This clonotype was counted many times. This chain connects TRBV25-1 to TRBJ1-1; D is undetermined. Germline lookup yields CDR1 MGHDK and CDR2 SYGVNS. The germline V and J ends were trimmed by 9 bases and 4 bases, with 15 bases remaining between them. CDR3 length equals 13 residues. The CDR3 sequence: CASSFQARTEAFF. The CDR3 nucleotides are TGTGCCAGTAGTTTCCAGGCTCGCACTGAAGCTTTCTTT.

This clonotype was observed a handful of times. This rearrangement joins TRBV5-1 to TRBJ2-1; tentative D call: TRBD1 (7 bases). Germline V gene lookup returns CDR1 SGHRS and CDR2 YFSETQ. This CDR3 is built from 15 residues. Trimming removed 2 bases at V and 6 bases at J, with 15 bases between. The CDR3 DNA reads TGCGCCAGCAGCTTTGCGGGACAGCCCCTCAATGAGCAGTTCTTC. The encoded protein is CASSFAGQPLNEQFF.

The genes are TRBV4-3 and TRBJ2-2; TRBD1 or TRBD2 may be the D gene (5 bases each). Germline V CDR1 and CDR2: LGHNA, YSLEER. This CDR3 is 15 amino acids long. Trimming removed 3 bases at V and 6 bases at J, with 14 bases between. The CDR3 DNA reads TGCGCCAGCAGCCACCCCACCCGGGGCGCCGGGGAGCTGTTTTTT. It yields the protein CASSHPTRGAGELFF.

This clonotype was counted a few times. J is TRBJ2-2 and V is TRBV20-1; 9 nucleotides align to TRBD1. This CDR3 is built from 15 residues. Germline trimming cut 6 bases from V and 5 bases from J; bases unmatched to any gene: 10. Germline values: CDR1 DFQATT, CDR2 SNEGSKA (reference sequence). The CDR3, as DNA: TGCAGTGCCTTACTCGGACAGGGGACGACCGGGGAGCTGTTTTTT. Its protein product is CSALLGQGTTGELFF.

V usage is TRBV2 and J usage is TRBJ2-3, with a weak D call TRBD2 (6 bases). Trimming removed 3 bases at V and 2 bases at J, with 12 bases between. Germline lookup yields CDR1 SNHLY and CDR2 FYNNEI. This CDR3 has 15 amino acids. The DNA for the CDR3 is TGTGCCAGCAGTGAGATAGCGGAAATCACAGATACGCAGTATTTT. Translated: CASSEIAEITDTQYF. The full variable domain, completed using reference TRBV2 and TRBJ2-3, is EPEVTQTPSHQVTQMGQEVILRCVPISNHLYFYWYRQILGQKVEFLVSFYNNEISEKSEIFDDQFSVERPDGSNFTLKIRSTKLEDSAMYFCASSEIAEITDTQYFGPGTRLTVL.

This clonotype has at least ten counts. CDR3 region: CASSPLGGGYEQFF. The CDR3 DNA follows: TGTGCCAGCAGCCCTCTCGGCGGGGGCTATGAGCAGTTCTTC. The rearrangement links TRBV14 to TRBJ2-1, with a tentative D call TRBD2 (7 bases). Per the germline V gene, CDR1 is SGHDN and CDR2 is FVKESK. This CDR3 contains 14 residues. V was cut by 4 bases and J by 8 bases, with 15 bases left in between.

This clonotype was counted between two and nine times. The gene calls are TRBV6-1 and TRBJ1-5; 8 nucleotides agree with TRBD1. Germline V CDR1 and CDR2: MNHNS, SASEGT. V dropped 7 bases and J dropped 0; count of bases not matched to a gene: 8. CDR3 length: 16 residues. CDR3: CASTQTGGYSNQPQHF. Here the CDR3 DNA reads TGTGCCAGCACCCAAACAGGGGGTTATAGCAATCAGCCCCAGCATTTT.

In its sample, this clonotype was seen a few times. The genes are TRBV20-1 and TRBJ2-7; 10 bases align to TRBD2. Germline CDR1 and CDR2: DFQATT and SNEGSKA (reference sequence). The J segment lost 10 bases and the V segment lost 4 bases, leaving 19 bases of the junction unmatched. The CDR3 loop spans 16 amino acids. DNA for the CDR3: TGCAGTGCTATCTTGGGTCTAGCGGGGGCCATGACGAATCAGTACTTC. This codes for CSAILGLAGAMTNQYF.

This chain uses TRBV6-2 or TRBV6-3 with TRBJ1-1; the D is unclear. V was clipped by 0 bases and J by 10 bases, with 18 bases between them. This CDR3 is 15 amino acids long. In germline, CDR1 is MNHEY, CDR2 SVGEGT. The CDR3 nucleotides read TGTGCCAGCAGTTACTCGAATACGGGAACGGTAGGAGCTTTCTTT. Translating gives CASSYSNTGTVGAFF.

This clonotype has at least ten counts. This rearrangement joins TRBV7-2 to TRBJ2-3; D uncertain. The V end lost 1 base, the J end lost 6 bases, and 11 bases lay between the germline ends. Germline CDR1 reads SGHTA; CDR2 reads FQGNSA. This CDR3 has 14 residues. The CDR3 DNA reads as TGTGCCAGCAGCTTAGGGGGTTATTCGGATACGCAGTATTTT. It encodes CASSLGGYSDTQYF.

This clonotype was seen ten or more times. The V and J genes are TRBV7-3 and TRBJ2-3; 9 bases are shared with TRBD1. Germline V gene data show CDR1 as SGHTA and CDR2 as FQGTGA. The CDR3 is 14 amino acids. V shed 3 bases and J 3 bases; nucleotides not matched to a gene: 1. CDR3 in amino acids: CASSLTGGTDTQYF. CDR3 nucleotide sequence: TGTGCCAGCAGCTTGACAGGGGGAACAGATACGCAGTATTTT.

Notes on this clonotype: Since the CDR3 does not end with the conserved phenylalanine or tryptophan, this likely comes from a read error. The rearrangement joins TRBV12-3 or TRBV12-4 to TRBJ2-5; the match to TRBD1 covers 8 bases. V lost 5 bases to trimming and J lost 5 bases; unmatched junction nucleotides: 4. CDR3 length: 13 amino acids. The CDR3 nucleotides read TGTGCCAGCAGTCCCCGACAGGGGGAGACCCAGTACCTC. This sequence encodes CASSPRQGETQYL.

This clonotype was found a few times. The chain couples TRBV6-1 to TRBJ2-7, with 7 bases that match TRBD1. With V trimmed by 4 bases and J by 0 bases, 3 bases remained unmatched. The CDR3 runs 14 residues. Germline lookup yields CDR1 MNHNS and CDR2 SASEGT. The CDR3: CASSVQGTSYEQYF. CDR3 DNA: TGTGCCAGCAGTGTACAGGGGACCTCCTACGAGCAGTACTTC.

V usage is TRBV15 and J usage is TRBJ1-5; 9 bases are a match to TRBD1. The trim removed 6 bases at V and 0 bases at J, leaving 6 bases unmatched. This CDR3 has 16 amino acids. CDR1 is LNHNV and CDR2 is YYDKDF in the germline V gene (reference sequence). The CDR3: CATRRTGVDSNQPQHF. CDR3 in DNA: TGTGCCACCAGGAGGACAGGGGTCGATAGCAATCAGCCCCAGCATTTT.

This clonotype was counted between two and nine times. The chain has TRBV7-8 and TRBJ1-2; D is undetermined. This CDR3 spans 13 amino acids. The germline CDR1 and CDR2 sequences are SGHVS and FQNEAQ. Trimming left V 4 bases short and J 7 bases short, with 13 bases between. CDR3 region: CASSSTVYGGYTF. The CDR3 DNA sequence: TGTGCCAGCAGCTCGACGGTCTATGGTGGCTACACCTTC.

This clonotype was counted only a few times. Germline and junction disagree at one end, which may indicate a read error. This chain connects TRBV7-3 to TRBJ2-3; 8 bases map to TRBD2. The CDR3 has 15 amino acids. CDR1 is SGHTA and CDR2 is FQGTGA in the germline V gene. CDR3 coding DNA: TGTGTCAGCAGCGCTAGCGGGCTTAGCACAGATACGCAGTATTTT. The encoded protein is CVSSASGLSTDTQYF. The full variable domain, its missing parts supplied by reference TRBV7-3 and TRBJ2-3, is GAGVSQTPSNKVTEKGKYVELRCDPISGHTALYWYRQSLGQGPEFLIYFQGTGAADDSGLPNDRFFAVRPEGSVSTLKIQRTERGDSAVYLCVSSASGLSTDTQYFGPGTRLTVL.

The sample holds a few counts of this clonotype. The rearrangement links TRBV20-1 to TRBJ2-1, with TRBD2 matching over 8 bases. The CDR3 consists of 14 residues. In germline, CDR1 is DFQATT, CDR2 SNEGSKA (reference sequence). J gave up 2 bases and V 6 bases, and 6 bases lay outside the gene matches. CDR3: CSAAGGLTYNEQFF. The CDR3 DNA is TGCAGTGCCGCGGGGGGCCTAACCTACAATGAGCAGTTCTTC.

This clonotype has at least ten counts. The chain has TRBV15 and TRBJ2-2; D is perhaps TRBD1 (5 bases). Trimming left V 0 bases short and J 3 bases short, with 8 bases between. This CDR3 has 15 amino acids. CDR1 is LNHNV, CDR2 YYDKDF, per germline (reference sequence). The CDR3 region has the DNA TGTGCCACCAGCAGAGATGGCAGGGACACCGGGGAGCTGTTTTTT. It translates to CATSRDGRDTGELFF.

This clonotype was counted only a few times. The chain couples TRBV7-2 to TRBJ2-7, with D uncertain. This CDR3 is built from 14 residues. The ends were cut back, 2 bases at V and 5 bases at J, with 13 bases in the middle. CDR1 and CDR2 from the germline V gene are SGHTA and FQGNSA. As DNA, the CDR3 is TGTGCCAGCAGCTTACGGGCCGGTCCTCACGAGCAGTACTTC. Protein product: CASSLRAGPHEQYF.

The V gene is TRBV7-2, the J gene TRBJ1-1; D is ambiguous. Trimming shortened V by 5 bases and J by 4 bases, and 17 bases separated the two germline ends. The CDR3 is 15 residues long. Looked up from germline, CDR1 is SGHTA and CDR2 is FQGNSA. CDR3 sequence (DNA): TGTGCCAGCAGCCTCTACGGAGCGGTGGGCACTGAAGCTTTCTTT. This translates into CASSLYGAVGTEAFF.

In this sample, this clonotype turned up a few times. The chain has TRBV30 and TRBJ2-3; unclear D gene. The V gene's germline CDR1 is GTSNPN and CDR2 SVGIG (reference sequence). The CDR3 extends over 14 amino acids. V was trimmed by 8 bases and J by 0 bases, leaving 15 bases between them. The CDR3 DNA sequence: TGTGCCATCCAAGTGGGGTCGAGCACAGATACGCAGTATTTT. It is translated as CAIQVGSSTDTQYF. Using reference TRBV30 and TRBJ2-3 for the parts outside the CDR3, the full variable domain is SQTIHQWPATLVQPVGSPLSLECTVEGTSNPNLYWYRQAAGRGLQLLFYSVGIGQISSEVPQNLSASRPQDRQFILSSKKLLLSDSGFYLCAIQVGSSTDTQYFGPGTRLTVL.

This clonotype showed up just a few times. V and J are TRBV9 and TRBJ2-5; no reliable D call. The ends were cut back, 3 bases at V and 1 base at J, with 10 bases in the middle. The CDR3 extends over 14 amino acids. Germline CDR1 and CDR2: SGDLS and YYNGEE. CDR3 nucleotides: TGTGCCAGCAGCGCCCCAACGGTCCAAGAGACCCAGTACTTC. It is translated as CASSAPTVQETQYF.

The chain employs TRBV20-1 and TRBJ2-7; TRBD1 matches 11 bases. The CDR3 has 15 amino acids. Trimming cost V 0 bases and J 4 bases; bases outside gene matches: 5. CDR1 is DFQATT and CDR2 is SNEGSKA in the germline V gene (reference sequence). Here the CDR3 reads CSARDRDRGLYEQYF. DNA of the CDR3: TGCAGTGCTAGAGATCGGGACAGGGGGTTATACGAGCAGTACTTC.

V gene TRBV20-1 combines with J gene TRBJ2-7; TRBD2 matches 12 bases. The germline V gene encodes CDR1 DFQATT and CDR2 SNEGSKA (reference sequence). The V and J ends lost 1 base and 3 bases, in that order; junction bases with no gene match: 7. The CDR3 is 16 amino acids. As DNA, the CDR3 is TGCAGTGCTAGAGGTCGGACTAGCGGGATGAACTACGAGCAGTACTTC. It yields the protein CSARGRTSGMNYEQYF.

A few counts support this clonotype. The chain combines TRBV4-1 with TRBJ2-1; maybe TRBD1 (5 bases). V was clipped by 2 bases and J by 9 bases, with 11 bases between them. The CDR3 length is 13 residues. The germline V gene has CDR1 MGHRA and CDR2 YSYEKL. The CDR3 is CASSQLTAGEQFF. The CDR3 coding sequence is TGCGCCAGCAGCCAATTGACAGCCGGTGAGCAGTTCTTC.

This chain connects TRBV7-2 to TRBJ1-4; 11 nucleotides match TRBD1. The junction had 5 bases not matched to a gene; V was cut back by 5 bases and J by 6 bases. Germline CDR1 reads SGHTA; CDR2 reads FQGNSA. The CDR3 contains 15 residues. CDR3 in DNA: TGTGCCAGCAGCCTAGGGACAGGGGGTTATGAAAAACTGTTTTTT. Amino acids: CASSLGTGGYEKLFF. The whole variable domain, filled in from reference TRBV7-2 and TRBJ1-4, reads GAGVSQSPSNKVTEKGKDVELRCDPISGHTALYWYRQSLGQGLEFLIYFQGNSAPDKSGLPSDRFSAERTGGSVSTLTIQRTQQEDSAVYLCASSLGTGGYEKLFFGSGTQLSVL.

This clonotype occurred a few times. The CDR3 coding sequence is TGTGCCAGCAGTTACTCCTTCTTGGAGACCCAGTACTTC. As protein: CASSYSFLETQYF. This chain uses TRBV6-5 with TRBJ2-5; D not certain. V was clipped by 0 bases and J by 5 bases, with 7 bases between them. Germline CDR1 MNHEY, CDR2 SVGAGI. This CDR3 is 13 amino acids long.

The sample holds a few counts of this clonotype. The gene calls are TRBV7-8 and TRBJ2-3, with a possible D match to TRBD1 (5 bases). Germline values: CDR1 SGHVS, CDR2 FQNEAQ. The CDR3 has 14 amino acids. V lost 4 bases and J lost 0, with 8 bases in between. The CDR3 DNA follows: TGTGCCAGCAGCTCCTGGACAAGCACAGATACGCAGTATTTT. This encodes CASSSWTSTDTQYF.